Described below is a single T cell receptor beta chain sequence and its context. Original processing notes: Amplification from reference gene primers served as the basis for estimated nucleated cell counts. Assay: immunoSEQ multiplex PCR; the TCRdb copy retains only in-frame clones and omits some. That table furnishes V, J and clone size, whereas the DNA furnished D and trimming. The sample has roughly 39,000 clones; approximately 93% are singletons. This sample is part of a study of blood T cell repertoires in COVID-19. The V gene lost 3 bases and the J gene lost 9 bases, with 12 bases spanning the gap. Germline V lookup: CDR1 SNHLY, CDR2 FYNNEI. The CDR3 extends over 12 amino acids.

This clonotype was sampled from a human donor with active COVID-19. The donor label of this sample is uncertain. This chain connects TRBV2 to TRBJ2-7; D is perhaps TRBD1 (6 bases). The specimen sequenced was peripheral blood. CDR3 DNA sequence: TGTGCCAGCAGTGACCAGGGGCCGGGGCAGTACTTC. Its protein product is CASSDQGPGQYF. Together with reference TRBV2 and TRBJ2-7, the CDR3 gives the full variable domain: EPEVTQTPSHQVTQMGQEVILRCVPISNHLYFYWYRQILGQKVEFLVSFYNNEISEKSEIFDDQFSVERPDGSNFTLKIRSTKLEDSAMYFCASSDQGPGQYFGPGTRLTVT.